The next 11 T cell receptor beta chains were all read from a single sample in a study of graft-versus-host responses after intestinal transplantation. Clones were sequenced by immunoSEQ multiplex PCR, and TCRdb holds only the in-frame ones, with some missing. The sample has about 31,000 clones; about four fifths are singletons. The antigens these receptors bind are not known. The material was unstimulated CD8+ T cells sorted from spleen or lymph node cells, obtained before intestinal transplant. The receptors come from a human donor who received an intestinal transplant.

This sequence joins TRBV19 and TRBJ2-7; no clear D. V was shortened by 7 bases and J by 6 bases, with 19 bases between the two germline ends. The CDR3 loop spans 14 amino acids. Germline lookup yields CDR1 LNHDA and CDR2 SQIVND (reference sequence). CDR3 sequence (DNA): TGTGCCAGTACCACGAGAGACTCTTCTGGCGAGCAGTACTTC. This gives the protein CASTTRDSSGEQYF.

V usage is TRBV6-5 and J usage is TRBJ2-1; 8 bases align to TRBD1. The germline V gene encodes CDR1 MNHEY and CDR2 SVGAGI. The CDR3 is 14 amino acids. J gave up 7 bases and V 5 bases, and 7 bases lay outside the gene matches. The CDR3 nucleotides read TGTGCCAGCAGTCCCTGGCAGGGGGCGAATGAGCAGTTCTTC. It encodes CASSPWQGANEQFF.

The gene calls are TRBV7-9 and TRBJ2-1; 9 nucleotides match TRBD1. The germline V gene has CDR1 SEHNR and CDR2 FQNEAQ (reference sequence). This CDR3 contains 16 residues. The trim removed 5 bases at V and 2 bases at J, leaving 7 bases unmatched. CDR3 nucleotide sequence: TGTGCCAGCAGCAAACCGGGACAGGGTACCTACAATGAGCAGTTCTTC. Amino acids: CASSKPGQGTYNEQFF.

The chain has TRBV11-2 and TRBJ2-3; 10 bases map to TRBD2. Germline V lookup: CDR1 SGHAT, CDR2 FQNNGV. Trimming at V came to 9 bases and at J to 7 bases, leaving 16 bases not matched to a gene. The CDR3 runs to 16 residues. CDR3 coding DNA: TGTGCCAGTAGCGTCTCGGCTAGCGGGAGCGGTTATACGCAGTATTTT. Translating it yields CASSVSASGSGYTQYF.

This CDR3 is CSVAGQGAYEQFF. CDR3 coding DNA: TGCAGCGTGGCCGGACAGGGGGCTTATGAGCAGTTCTTC. This chain connects TRBV29-1 to TRBJ2-1; 11 nucleotides align to TRBD1. There are 13 residues in the CDR3. Losses at the gene ends were 6 bases for V and 8 bases for J; bases not matched to a gene: 6. Germline CDR1 and CDR2: SQVTM and ANQGSEA.

The gene calls are TRBV30 and TRBJ1-2; no clear D. Germline V CDR1 and CDR2: GTSNPN, SVGIG (reference sequence). The CDR3 has 13 residues. The CDR3 loop is CALEAAHNYGYTF. CDR3 sequence (DNA): TGTGCTCTGGAGGCAGCTCATAACTATGGCTACACCTTC.

This clone turned up a few times. CDR3 nucleotides: TGTGCCAGCAGCCTCCAACTAGCGGGGAGCTTCTACGAGCAGTACTTC. Translated, it gives CASSLQLAGSFYEQYF. This chain uses TRBV5-4 with TRBJ2-7, with TRBD2 matching over 10 bases. This CDR3 has 16 amino acids. The J segment lost 3 bases and the V segment lost 4 bases, leaving 10 bases of the junction unmatched. The V gene's germline CDR1 is SGHNT and CDR2 YYREEE (reference sequence).

The rearrangement joins TRBV19 to TRBJ2-7; TRBD1 agrees at 7 bases. The CDR3 consists of 15 residues. V lost 4 bases, J lost 2 bases, and 8 bases stayed unmatched. Germline V CDR1 and CDR2: LNHDA, SQIVND (reference sequence). This chain's CDR3 is CASSRMTGSAYEQYF. CDR3 DNA: TGTGCCAGTAGTAGGATGACAGGGTCTGCCTACGAGCAGTACTTC.

This chain links TRBV5-4 with TRBJ1-1; possibly TRBD1 for D (5 bases). Germline CDR1 SGHNT, CDR2 YYREEE (reference sequence). The CDR3 spans 16 residues. The ends were cut back, 1 base at V and 1 base at J, with 14 bases in the middle. This CDR3 is CASSLTQGVGNTEAFF. For the CDR3, the DNA is TGTGCCAGCAGCTTGACCCAGGGTGTAGGGAACACTGAAGCTTTCTTT.

The CDR3 here is CASSLMPLGESYNEQFF. DNA for the CDR3: TGTGCCAGCAGCTTAATGCCCCTCGGGGAATCCTACAATGAGCAGTTCTTC. V gene TRBV7-8 combines with J gene TRBJ2-1; D possibly corresponds to TRBD2 (5 bases). The V gene's germline CDR1 is SGHVS and CDR2 FQNEAQ. Trimming left V 2 bases short and J 1 base short, with 15 bases between. The CDR3 length is 17 residues.

The rearrangement joins TRBV11-2 to TRBJ2-7, with D uncertain. Germline loops: CDR1 SGHAT, CDR2 FQNNGV. Trimming shortened V by 3 bases and J by 0 bases, and 6 bases separated the two germline ends. The CDR3 extends over 13 amino acids. This CDR3 reads CASSFSGSYEQYF. For the CDR3, the DNA is TGTGCCAGCAGCTTTTCAGGCTCCTACGAGCAGTACTTC.